The clone carrying this T cell receptor (beta chain) was seen at least ten times. The data were taken from a study of T cells in Graves' hyperthyroidism and ophthalmopathy. Germline CDR1 and CDR2: DFQATT and SNEGSKA (reference sequence). The CDR3 spans 15 residues. Trimming took 5 bases from V and 4 from J; bases not matched to a gene: 8. Amplification of TCR beta CDR3 regions was performed using RNA transcripts as template. Researchers ran a first-round RT-PCR on the TCR CDR3 using the HTBI primer set. A single record per CDR3 protein comes from TCRdb applying MiXCR to the multiplex PCR reads. The data contain around 500,000 distinct CDR3 sequences, 15% to 20% of them singletons. Lactation, pregnancy, other autoimmune disease or uncontrolled infection led to exclusion of patients.

The sequence was collected from a woman in her twenties or thirties with Graves' ophthalmopathy. The sample taken for sequencing was blood. V and J are TRBV20-1 and TRBJ2-7, with TRBD2 matching over 13 bases. CDR3 sequence: CSALETSGRIYEQYF. CDR3 DNA: TGCAGTGCTCTCGAGACTAGCGGGAGGATTTACGAGCAGTACTTC.